These 21 T cell receptor beta chains originate from one sample sequenced in a study of shared clonotypes between healthy human individuals. This table comes from immunoSEQ multiplex PCR, and its TCRdb copy is limited to in-frame clones, with some not included. In the table there are around 1,100,000 clones, approximately 80% of which are singletons. Sequenced: memory CD4+ T cells from PBMCs. Subset described: CD45RA-negative fraction. These receptor sequences come from a man between 18 and 29 years old in good health. Some clones in this sample may be carry-over from other donors' samples.

The chain carries TRBV28 and TRBJ1-4; perhaps TRBD1 as D (6 bases). In germline, CDR1 is MDHEN, CDR2 SYDVKM. V lost 7 bases to trimming and J lost 6 bases, with 18 bases between them. The CDR3 is 15 amino acids. The CDR3 sequence: CASIHGGAWDEKLFF. DNA of the CDR3: TGTGCCAGCATTCATGGGGGGGCTTGGGATGAAAAACTGTTTTTT.

J is TRBJ2-1 and V is TRBV5-1, with D possibly matching TRBD1 (6 bases). The V gene's germline CDR1 is SGHRS and CDR2 YFSETQ. This CDR3 spans 14 amino acids. Trimming removed 0 bases from V and 5 bases from J, with 9 bases in between. The CDR3 reads CASSLGTANNEQFF. As DNA, the CDR3 is TGCGCCAGCAGCTTGGGGACAGCAAACAATGAGCAGTTCTTC. Drawing the rest from reference TRBV5-1 and TRBJ2-1, the complete variable domain is KAGVTQTPRYLIKTRGQQVTLSCSPISGHRSVSWYQQTPGQGLQFLFEYFSETQRNKGNFPGRFSGRQFSNSRSEMNVSTLELGDSALYLCASSLGTANNEQFFGPGTRLTVL.

This chain joins TRBV5-6 and TRBJ1-4; D is unresolved. Germline-derived CDR1 and CDR2 are SGHDT and YYEEEE. This CDR3 has 16 amino acids. V was shortened by 3 bases and J by 2 bases, with 14 bases between the two germline ends. CDR3 sequence reads: CASSSIDSATNEKLFF. In DNA form, the CDR3 reads TGTGCCAGCAGCTCAATAGATTCAGCGACTAATGAAAAACTGTTTTTT. Full variable domain (remainder filled in from reference TRBV5-6 and TRBJ1-4): DAGVTQSPTHLIKTRGQQVTLRCSPKSGHDTVSWYQQALGQGPQFIFQYYEEEERQRGNFPDRFSGHQFPNYSSELNVNALLLGDSALYLCASSSIDSATNEKLFFGSGTQLSVL.

In DNA, the CDR3 is TGTGCCAGCAGCGTTCCTAGCGGATACTACAATGAGCAGTTCTTC. Its protein is CASSVPSGYYNEQFF. The chain joins TRBV27 to TRBJ2-1; 7 bases are a match to TRBD2. The CDR3 length is 15 residues. CDR1 MNHEY and CDR2 SMNVEV come from the germline V gene (reference sequence). With V trimmed by 6 bases and J by 3 bases, 8 bases remained unmatched.

Here the CDR3 reads CASVSRAGPNYGYTF. CDR3 bases: TGTGCCAGCGTGTCCCGAGCAGGGCCTAACTATGGCTACACCTTC. The V call is TRBV6-1, the J call TRBJ1-2; D may be TRBD1 (5 bases). Trimming removed 8 bases at V and 0 bases at J, with 16 bases between. Germline-derived CDR1 and CDR2 are MNHNS and SASEGT. The CDR3 length is 15 residues.

This chain uses TRBV4-2 with TRBJ2-7; D is possibly TRBD1 (5 bases). V was cut by 0 bases and J by 3 bases, with 9 bases left in between. Germline-derived CDR1 and CDR2 are LGHNA and YNFKEQ. The CDR3 contains 14 residues. Here the CDR3 reads CASSQELGLYEQYF. DNA for the CDR3: TGTGCCAGCAGCCAAGAACTGGGGCTCTACGAGCAGTACTTC.

The rearrangement links TRBV7-9 to TRBJ1-4; 10 bases align to TRBD1. The CDR3 totals 14 residues. Looked up from germline, CDR1 is SEHNR and CDR2 is FQNEAQ (reference sequence). J gave up 10 bases and V 6 bases, and 8 bases lay outside the gene matches. The CDR3 nucleotides read TGTGCCAGCAGTGCGGGACAGGGGATTGGAAAACTGTTTTTT. Protein: CASSAGQGIGKLFF.

This sequence joins TRBV29-1 and TRBJ1-4, with D tentatively TRBD1 (5 bases). Germline CDR1 reads SQVTM; CDR2 reads ANQGSEA. V was cut by 4 bases and J by 8 bases, with 14 bases left in between. The CDR3 runs 13 residues. CDR3 in amino acids: CSVATAPGEKLFF. CDR3 nucleotides: TGCAGCGTTGCGACAGCGCCGGGGGAAAAACTGTTTTTT.

The chain employs TRBV6-5 and TRBJ2-5, with D tentatively TRBD1 or TRBD2 (6 bases each). The V end was cut by 6 bases, the J end by 5 bases, with 16 bases between. Looked up from germline, CDR1 is MNHEY and CDR2 is SVGAGI. The CDR3 totals 14 residues. The CDR3 loop reads CASSGLGGGETQYF. The CDR3 bases are TGTGCCAGCAGCGGATTGGGGGGCGGGGAGACCCAGTACTTC.

This clone was seen only a few times. This sequence joins TRBV5-1 and TRBJ1-1; D unresolved. Trimming left V 10 bases short and J 0 bases short, with 13 bases between. Germline V CDR1 and CDR2: SGHRS, YFSETQ. The CDR3 contains 13 residues. CDR3 sequence (DNA): TGCGCCTGCTCCGTCGGGATGAACACTGAAGCTTTCTTT. It encodes CACSVGMNTEAFF.

The chain links TRBV7-3 to TRBJ2-5; a possible D gene is TRBD1 (6 bases). This CDR3 is 13 amino acids long. Germline assignment: CDR1 SGHTA and CDR2 FQGTGA. Trimming stripped 5 bases from V and 5 bases from J, with 12 bases between. Here the CDR3 DNA reads TGTGCCAGCAGCCCCCAAAGGGGGGAGACCCAGTACTTC. It translates to CASSPQRGETQYF.

Concerning this clone: Additional DNA sequences in this sample encode the identical CDR3. The chain combines TRBV30 with TRBJ2-5, with D unresolved. V was pared by 0 bases and J by 7 bases, with 12 bases between. Per the germline V gene, CDR1 is GTSNPN and CDR2 is SVGIG (reference sequence). The CDR3 covers 13 residues. This chain's CDR3 is CAWSVLGPGTQYF. The DNA of the CDR3 is TGTGCCTGGAGTGTACTGGGCCCGGGGACCCAGTACTTC.

The chain links TRBV27 to TRBJ2-3, with 7 nucleotides matching TRBD1. The V and J ends lost 4 bases and 0 bases, in that order; junction bases with no gene match: 7. Germline CDR1 reads MNHEY; CDR2 reads SMNVEV (reference sequence). The CDR3 sequence is 16 residues long. The CDR3 sequence: CASSSFGTVSTDTQYF. The DNA of the CDR3 is TGTGCCAGCAGTTCCTTTGGGACAGTTAGCACAGATACGCAGTATTTT.

J is TRBJ2-1 and V is TRBV15, with a tentative D call TRBD1 (6 bases). The CDR3 is 14 amino acids. Trimming cost V 1 base and J 8 bases, with 12 bases left between them. Germline assignment: CDR1 LNHNV and CDR2 YYDKDF (reference sequence). The DNA of the CDR3 is TGTGCCACCAGCAGAGGGTTACAGGGCCATGAGCAGTTCTTC. Amino acid sequence: CATSRGLQGHEQFF.

The chain links TRBV4-1 to TRBJ2-1, with 10 bases lining up with TRBD2. Per germline, CDR1 MGHRA and CDR2 YSYEKL. The CDR3 extends over 15 amino acids. Trimming took 4 bases from V and 3 from J; bases not matched to a gene: 3. In nucleotides, the CDR3 is TGCGCCAGCAGCCGAGGGACTAGCGTCTACAATGAGCAGTTCTTC. It translates to CASSRGTSVYNEQFF.

The chain employs TRBV29-1 and TRBJ1-4; D is undetermined. From germline, CDR1 is SQVTM and CDR2 ANQGSEA. CDR3 length equals 13 residues. V lost 1 base to trimming and J lost 8 bases, with 11 bases between them. The CDR3 sequence: CSVEGVVEEKLFF. CDR3 nucleotides: TGCAGCGTTGAAGGGGTAGTAGAGGAAAAACTGTTTTTT.

The chain carries TRBV29-1 and TRBJ2-7; 8 bases are a match to TRBD1. The CDR3 totals 13 residues. The trim removed 5 bases at V and 4 bases at J, leaving 7 bases unmatched. Germline V CDR1 and CDR2: SQVTM, ANQGSEA. The CDR3 is CSVRPGTGYEQYF. CDR3 coding DNA: TGCAGCGTTCGTCCCGGGACAGGTTACGAGCAGTACTTC.

This sequence joins TRBV7-3 and TRBJ1-2; the D is unclear. CDR1 is SGHTA, CDR2 FQGTGA, per germline. Trimming stripped 0 bases from V and 6 bases from J, with 11 bases between. The CDR3 contains 14 residues. The CDR3 loop is CASSLTLASDGYTF. The CDR3 DNA reads as TGTGCCAGCAGCTTAACGTTGGCCTCAGATGGCTACACCTTC.

The genes are TRBV30 and TRBJ1-3; D is uncertain. The germline V and J ends were trimmed by 0 bases and 0 bases, with 9 bases remaining between them. The CDR3 has 15 residues. Germline CDR1 GTSNPN, CDR2 SVGIG (reference sequence). CDR3 loop: CAWSVSRLSGNTIYF. CDR3 in DNA: TGTGCCTGGAGTGTTAGTCGTCTCTCTGGAAACACCATATATTTT.

The chain is built from TRBV29-1 and TRBJ1-1; D might be TRBD1 (6 bases). CDR1 is SQVTM, CDR2 ANQGSEA, per germline. V was pared by 4 bases and J by 0 bases, with 12 bases between. CDR3 length: 14 residues. The CDR3 here is CSVAWTAMNTEAFF. CDR3 coding DNA: TGCAGCGTTGCCTGGACAGCCATGAACACTGAAGCTTTCTTT. Full variable domain (remainder filled in from reference TRBV29-1 and TRBJ1-1): SAVISQKPSRDICQRGTSLTIQCQVDSQVTMMFWYRQQPGQSLTLIATANQGSEATYESGFVIDKFPISRPNLTFSTLTVSNMSPEDSSIYLCSVAWTAMNTEAFFGQGTRLTVV.

A note on this clone: A much larger clone is a single base away; this may be a read error. The same CDR3 arises from other DNA sequences in this sample as well. The chain has TRBV7-2 and TRBJ2-5, with no clear D. Between the trimmed V and J ends, which lost 3 bases and 5 bases, there was a span of 4 bases. This CDR3 comprises 11 residues. From germline, CDR1 is SGHTA and CDR2 FQGNSA. The CDR3 nucleotides are TGTGCCAGCAGCTTCGGGGAGACCCAGTACTTC. Protein sequence: CASSFGETQYF.